This is a list of T cell receptor beta chains from one sample in a study of blood T cells in healthy people across ages. TCRdb fed the 5' RACE reads into MiXCR, producing one record per CDR3 protein. The table records about 970,000 distinct CDR3 sequences, just over 50% of them present only once. The sequenced sample consisted of blood. The receptors originated from a woman aged 60-75 years in good health. Each CDR3 is given with its conserved first and last residue. A D gene is named only where the DNA matches it firmly. Part of the rows lack a size; the others show once, few, many or a class for expanded clones.

D gene	clone size	V gene	J gene	CDR3 DNA	CDR3 protein
NA	few	TRBV20-1	TRBJ1-5	TGCAGTGCTAGATCCGCGGGCAGGACGCGTAGCAATCAGCCCCAGCATTTT	CSARSAGRTRSNQPQHF
NA	NA	TRBV5-1	TRBJ2-7	TGCGCCAGCAGCCCTATGTCTGGAGACCTCTACGAGCAGTACTTC	CASSPMSGDLYEQYF
NA	NA	TRBV29-1	TRBJ2-1	TGCAGCGTTGGCGGGATCGCCTACAATGAGCAGTTCTTC	CSVGGIAYNEQFF
NA	NA	TRBV27	TRBJ2-7	TGTGCCAGCAGGGACTCGGGTGGAGGCATCTACAATGAGCAGTACTTC	CASRDSGGGIYNEQYF
NA	NA	TRBV20-1	TRBJ2-1	TGCAGTGCTTTAGAAAGGACAGCTAAATACAATGAGCAGTTCTTC	CSALERTAKYNEQFF
NA	few	TRBV5-1	TRBJ2-1	TGCGCCAGCAGCTCCCTGCCAAGAGGGCGTAGTGAGCAGTTCTTC	CASSSLPRGRSEQFF
NA	NA	TRBV2	TRBJ2-6	TGTGCCAGCGGCTCCCCTGGGGCCAACGTCCTGACTTTC	CASGSPGANVLTF
NA	NA	TRBV12-3/TRBV12-4	TRBJ2-3	TGTGCCAGCAGTCCCTGGACCACGGGAGCCTCAGATACGCAGTATTTT	CASSPWTTGASDTQYF
NA	NA	TRBV4-2	TRBJ1-2	TGTGCCAGCAGCCAGAGCCTCGACTCTTCCTATGGCTACACCTTC	CASSQSLDSSYGYTF
TRBD2	few	TRBV4-3	TRBJ2-1	TGCGCCAGCAGCCAAGAAGGCGAGCTAGCGGGAGGTCCGGGTTTCGAGCAGTTCTTC	CASSQEGELAGGPGFEQFF
TRBD2	once	TRBV20-1	TRBJ2-1	TGCAGTGCTAGAGCACGAGTAACTGGGCGGGAGCTCGATGAGCAGTTCTTC	CSARARVTGRELDEQFF
NA	NA	TRBV14	TRBJ2-7	TGTGCCAGCAGCCAAGAGACGGGACTCCCCTACGAGCAGTACTTC	CASSQETGLPYEQYF
TRBD1	once	TRBV5-8	TRBJ2-5	TGTGCCAGCAGCTTGGCGGCGGACAGGGGGCTGGAGACCCAGTACTTC	CASSLAADRGLETQYF
NA	NA	TRBV20-1	TRBJ2-3	TGCAGTGCTAATCGTGATACGCAGTATTTT	CSANRDTQYF
NA	few	TRBV4-2	TRBJ1-2	TGTGCCAGCAGCCAAGAACTCGGGGGGCGCGGAGGCTACACCTTC	CASSQELGGRGGYTF
NA	few	TRBV30	TRBJ1-4	TGTGCCTGGAGTCGGCCCCCGGGAGAACTGTTTTTT	CAWSRPPGELFF
NA	NA	TRBV3-1	TRBJ1-1	TGTGCCAGCAGCCAAGATCGGGCCCGCACTGAAGCTTTCTTT	CASSQDRARTEAFF
NA	NA	TRBV21-1	TRBJ2-2	TGTGCCAGCAGCCGTTTGAAGACAGGAAGAGACACCGGGGAGCTGTTTTTT	CASSRLKTGRDTGELFF
NA	NA	TRBV6-5	TRBJ2-7	TGTGCCAGCAGGGTTCCCGGGGGAAATGAGCAGTACTTC	CASRVPGGNEQYF
NA	NA	TRBV4-2	TRBJ1-4	TGTGCCAGCAGCCAAGACCAATGGTGGGGATCGGGGGATCGGGATGAAAAACTGTTTTTT	CASSQDQWWGSGDRDEKLFF
NA	NA	TRBV28	TRBJ1-6	TGTGCCAGCAGTTTAGCGAACAGGCTCGGGAGACCCCTCCACTTT	CASSLANRLGRPLHF
NA	NA	TRBV5-5	TRBJ2-5	TGTGCCAGCAGCTTATTAGCGACATCATCTGAACTCAATGAGCAGTACTTC	CASSLLATSSELNEQYF
NA	NA	TRBV20-1	TRBJ2-7	TGCAGTGCTAGAGATAGAGTGAGAGGGGGGGATCAGTACTTC	CSARDRVRGGDQYF
TRBD1	NA	TRBV28	TRBJ2-7	TGTGCCAGCAGCCCCGGGACAGGGGTTTTCTACGAGCAGTACTTC	CASSPGTGVFYEQYF
TRBD1	NA	TRBV20-1	TRBJ2-7	TGCAGTGCTAGATTTCCGCGGCAGGGGGCCTACGAGCAGTACTTC	CSARFPRQGAYEQYF
NA	NA	TRBV4-1	TRBJ1-1	TGCGCCAGCAGCCAAGGAAGTTTCGGTGGATTCACTGAAGCTTTCTTT	CASSQGSFGGFTEAFF
TRBD2	NA	TRBV7-2	TRBJ2-5	TGTGCCAGCAGCTCTACTAGCGGGAGGCAAGAGACCCAGTACTTC	CASSSTSGRQETQYF
TRBD1	NA	TRBV29-1	TRBJ2-7	TGCAGCGTTGAAGGGGGACAGATAAGCGAGCAGTACTTC	CSVEGGQISEQYF
TRBD1	NA	TRBV5-1	TRBJ2-2	TGCGCCAGCACCCCGGGCAGGGGGTCCACCGGGGAGCTGTTTTTT	CASTPGRGSTGELFF
NA	once	TRBV12-3/TRBV12-4	TRBJ2-1	TGTGCCAGCAGTCTAGACTTTCTTGGGCAGTTCTTC	CASSLDFLGQFF
NA	NA	TRBV21-1	TRBJ2-7	TGTGCCAGCATCCCGACGGGGGACCCGAGGCGCTCCTACGAGCAGTACTTC	CASIPTGDPRRSYEQYF
TRBD1	NA	TRBV25-1	TRBJ1-2	TGTGCCAGCAGGGAGGGGACAGGTGGCTACACCTTC	CASREGTGGYTF
NA	once	TRBV6-5	TRBJ2-6	TGTGCCAGCAGTTACTTCCCAGCTGGGGCCAACGTCCTGACTTTC	CASSYFPAGANVLTF
NA	NA	TRBV29-1	TRBJ2-1	TGCAGCGGCCTTCTTGGTGAGCAGTTCTTC	CSGLLGEQFF
TRBD2	few	TRBV29-1	TRBJ2-7	TGCAGCCCTGGGAGGGCAGGAAATACGACCTACGAGCAGTACTTC	CSPGRAGNTTYEQYF
NA	NA	TRBV24-1	TRBJ2-2	TGTGCCACCAGTGATTTGTCCCCCCCGAGGACAGTGGTCGGGGAGCTGTTTTTT	CATSDLSPPRTVVGELFF
NA	NA	TRBV28	TRBJ1-6	TGTGCCAGCATCAGCGGGGTAAATTCACCCCTCCACTTT	CASISGVNSPLHF
NA	NA	TRBV5-1	TRBJ2-1	TGCGCCAGTAGGACTCGAGAATACAATGAGCAGTTCTTC	CASRTREYNEQFF
TRBD2	NA	TRBV7-9	TRBJ2-3	TGTGCCAGCAGCCTGGGGACTAGCCGTGCAGATACGCAGTATTTT	CASSLGTSRADTQYF
TRBD2	many	TRBV20-1	TRBJ2-3	TGCAGTGCTAGGGAACTAGCGGGAGGTTTAAGAGATACGCAGTATTTT	CSARELAGGLRDTQYF
TRBD1	NA	TRBV7-2	TRBJ2-1	TGTGCCAGCAGCTCAGACAGGGCCCATGAGCAGTTCTTC	CASSSDRAHEQFF
TRBD2	NA	TRBV6-1	TRBJ2-1	TGTGCCAGCAGTAGGGGGGTGGCGGGACTAGCGGGTGACAATGAGCAGTTCTTC	CASSRGVAGLAGDNEQFF
TRBD1	once	TRBV11-2	TRBJ1-2	TGTGCCAGCAGCTCCCGGGACAGGATGGCTGGCTACACCTTC	CASSSRDRMAGYTF
NA	NA	TRBV20-1	TRBJ2-7	TGCAGTGCTAGGCACGCGGGCTCCTACGAGCAGTACTTC	CSARHAGSYEQYF
NA	few	TRBV4-3	TRBJ2-7	TGCGCCAGCAGCCAAGATGCCCTTACCGACGAGCAGTACTTC	CASSQDALTDEQYF
NA	NA	TRBV7-2	TRBJ2-5	TGTGCCAGCAGCGCCAACAGGGTGGAGACCCAGTACTTC	CASSANRVETQYF
NA	once	TRBV7-9	TRBJ2-1	TGTGCCAGCAGCTCCCCGGTGGTACCGTCCTACAATGAGCAGTTCTTC	CASSSPVVPSYNEQFF
TRBD2	few	TRBV5-1	TRBJ2-3	TGCGCCAGCAGCTTGGCCGTAGCGGGAGGGCGTGATACGCAGTATTTT	CASSLAVAGGRDTQYF